This T cell receptor (beta chain) was captured in a study of T cell changes during pregnancy in multiple sclerosis. Using immunoSEQ multiplex PCR, the repertoire was profiled, and TCRdb retains in-frame clones only, with some absent. The sample has approximately 40,000 clones; 92% are singletons. The specimen comprised CD4+ T cells from peripheral blood mononuclear cells, sampled in the third trimester of pregnancy. This TCR was recovered from a female donor with multiple sclerosis, enrolled in a pregnancy study.

The CDR3 sequence: CASSLAGYEQYF. CDR3 in DNA: TGTGCCAGCAGCTTAGCAGGTTACGAGCAGTACTTC. This chain uses TRBV11-2 with TRBJ2-7; D is uncertain. Germline CDR1 and CDR2: SGHAT and FQNNGV. The CDR3 consists of 12 residues. V lost 1 base and J 4 bases, leaving 5 bases between the germline ends.